This T cell receptor (beta chain) was captured by sequencing in a study of cytomegalovirus exposure and HLA in healthy donors. Study summary: The use of the same platform for the 110 or so validation repertoires and the 600 to 800 first-cohort repertoires was reported by a later analysis.

In regard to this clone: The antigen remains unidentified. An end of the junction differs from the germline gene, which may be a read error.

Repertoires were generated with immunoSEQ multiplex PCR, while TCRdb's copy carries only in-frame clones and drops some. This sample has about 330,000 clones, with approximately 90% found just once. Germline lookup yields CDR1 GTSNPN and CDR2 SVGIG (reference sequence). The CDR3 has 12 residues. Study observations and caveats: It was reported that the classifier diagnosed cytomegalovirus status with high specificity and sensitivity in both the original and validation cohorts. Rarity characterized most TCR sequences, yet some public TCRs appeared in many donors. Listed as cytomegalovirus-associated were more than 150 TCR beta chains.

The V call is TRBV30, the J call TRBJ1-1, with 7 bases matching TRBD1. The clonotype comes from a woman aged 25 to 39 in good health and CMV-seropositive. What was sequenced was PBMCs. This chain's CDR3 is CARSPGTVEAFF. The CDR3 nucleotides read TGTGCCCGGAGCCCAGGGACAGTTGAAGCTTTCTTT.